A selection of T cell receptor beta chains follows, all from one sample in a study of CD8+CD57+ T cells in acquired aplastic anemia. One entry per CDR3 protein results from TCRdb running MiXCR on the reads. The sample yields 150,000 or so distinct CDR3 sequences, 40% to 60% seen once. Specimen: sorted CD4+, CD8+, or CD8+CD57+ T cells (not recorded which) from PBMCs. Receptor source: a human donor with aplastic anemia. Both conserved end residues are part of each CDR3. The D gene is left open where the match is weak. Some rows mark clone size as missing; the rest say once, few, many or name a class of expanded clone.

CDR3 DNA: TGTGCCAGCAGTGAATTCGAACTCCCTACCTACGAGCAGTACTTC; CDR3 protein: CASSEFELPTYEQYF; J gene: TRBJ2-7; V gene: TRBV6-1; D gene: .; clone size: .
CDR3 DNA: TGTGCCAGTAGTAGGGTAGCGGGGGGGACCTTTAATGAGCAGTTCTTC; CDR3 protein: CASSRVAGGTFNEQFF; J gene: TRBJ2-1; V gene: TRBV19; D gene: TRBD2; clone size: .
CDR3 DNA: TGTGCCAGCCGGACAGGGGGCGACGGGGCCAACGTCCTGACTTTC; CDR3 protein: CASRTGGDGANVLTF; J gene: TRBJ2-6; V gene: TRBV2; D gene: TRBD1; clone size: few
CDR3 DNA: TGCAGTGCTAGAGATGTCGGGACAGGCCGGACCTACGAGCAGTACTTC; CDR3 protein: CSARDVGTGRTYEQYF; J gene: TRBJ2-7; V gene: TRBV20-1; D gene: TRBD1; clone size: many
CDR3 DNA: TGCAGTGCTAGCGACAGTTTTCAGGAACAGTACTTC; CDR3 protein: CSASDSFQEQYF; J gene: TRBJ2-7; V gene: TRBV20-1; D gene: .; clone size: many
CDR3 DNA: TGTGCCACGGGTGGGGTGATGAACACTGAAGCTTTCTTT; CDR3 protein: CATGGVMNTEAFF; J gene: TRBJ1-1; V gene: TRBV2; D gene: .; clone size: .
CDR3 DNA: TGTGCCAGCAGCTTAGCGCAGGGTGTAAACACTGAAGCTTTCTTT; CDR3 protein: CASSLAQGVNTEAFF; J gene: TRBJ1-1; V gene: TRBV7-6; D gene: .; clone size: many
CDR3 DNA: TGTGCCAGCAGCCAAGAGGGAGAGACCCAGTACTTC; CDR3 protein: CASSQEGETQYF; J gene: TRBJ2-5; V gene: TRBV14; D gene: .; clone size: many
CDR3 DNA: TGTGCCAGCAGTGCATCTCGAGAGGCTTACTATGGCTACACCTTC; CDR3 protein: CASSASREAYYGYTF; J gene: TRBJ1-2; V gene: TRBV2; D gene: .; clone size: .
CDR3 DNA: TGTGCCACCAGCAGGGAGATCCCGGGGACAGCCGAGCAGTACTTC; CDR3 protein: CATSREIPGTAEQYF; J gene: TRBJ2-7; V gene: TRBV15; D gene: TRBD1; clone size: few
CDR3 DNA: TGTGCCAGCAGCTTAGGGGACACACCGGATCAGCCCCAGCATTTT; CDR3 protein: CASSLGDTPDQPQHF; J gene: TRBJ1-5; V gene: TRBV7-9; D gene: .; clone size: many
CDR3 DNA: TGTGCCAGCAGCGTAGCTCTAGGAGATACGCAGTATTTT; CDR3 protein: CASSVALGDTQYF; J gene: TRBJ2-3; V gene: TRBV9; D gene: .; clone size: .
CDR3 DNA: TGCAGTGCTAGGAGATACAATGAGCAGTTCTTC; CDR3 protein: CSARRYNEQFF; J gene: TRBJ2-1; V gene: TRBV20-1; D gene: .; clone size: many
CDR3 DNA: TGTGCCAGCAGACCCAGGGCGGACAGGGGGTTCTACGAGCAGTACTTC; CDR3 protein: CASRPRADRGFYEQYF; J gene: TRBJ2-7; V gene: TRBV5-6; D gene: TRBD1; clone size: many
CDR3 DNA: TGCAGTGCTAGAGATCTAGCGGGAGACACCGGGGAGCTGTTTTTT; CDR3 protein: CSARDLAGDTGELFF; J gene: TRBJ2-2; V gene: TRBV20-1; D gene: TRBD2; clone size: many
CDR3 DNA: TGTGCCAGCAGTTTCCTGGTGGGCAGCTACGAGCAGTACTTC; CDR3 protein: CASSFLVGSYEQYF; J gene: TRBJ2-7; V gene: TRBV12-3/TRBV12-4; D gene: .; clone size: .
CDR3 DNA: TGTGCCAGCACCTCGAGGCCCGGGGAGCTGTTTTTT; CDR3 protein: CASTSRPGELFF; J gene: TRBJ2-2; V gene: TRBV7-8; D gene: .; clone size: few
CDR3 DNA: TGTGCCAGCAGCTTAGATGTGGGGAAGGCAGCCTCTGGCTACACCTTC; CDR3 protein: CASSLDVGKAASGYTF; J gene: TRBJ1-2; V gene: TRBV7-8; D gene: .; clone size: once
CDR3 DNA: TGCAGTGCTAGAGAACTAGCGGACTACGAGCAGTACTTC; CDR3 protein: CSARELADYEQYF; J gene: TRBJ2-7; V gene: TRBV20-1; D gene: TRBD2; clone size: .
CDR3 DNA: TGTGCCACCAGTGGCCCGACAGGGTCTAGCACAGATACGCAGTATTTT; CDR3 protein: CATSGPTGSSTDTQYF; J gene: TRBJ2-3; V gene: TRBV24-1; D gene: TRBD1; clone size: many
CDR3 DNA: TGTGCCAGCAGCAATACCGAGACTAGCGGGAGTAATGAGCAGTTCTTC; CDR3 protein: CASSNTETSGSNEQFF; J gene: TRBJ2-1; V gene: TRBV11-2; D gene: TRBD2; clone size: .
CDR3 DNA: TGTGCCAGCAGTTCCGTCTTTACAGGACTCGACAGCTATGGCTACACCTTC; CDR3 protein: CASSSVFTGLDSYGYTF; J gene: TRBJ1-2; V gene: TRBV6-5; D gene: .; clone size: .
CDR3 DNA: TGTGCCATCAGGGGCAGGGGGAACAATGAGCAGTTCTTC; CDR3 protein: CAIRGRGNNEQFF; J gene: TRBJ2-1; V gene: TRBV10-3; D gene: TRBD1; clone size: few
CDR3 DNA: TGTGCCAGCAGTGAAGGGTGGGGAGGGGGCTATGAGCAGTTCTTC; CDR3 protein: CASSEGWGGGYEQFF; J gene: TRBJ2-1; V gene: TRBV2; D gene: .; clone size: .
CDR3 DNA: TGTGCCATCAGTGGGGGGAAGGGGTACAATGAGCGGTTCTTC; CDR3 protein: CAISGGKGYNERFF; J gene: TRBJ2-1; V gene: TRBV10-3; D gene: .; clone size: many
CDR3 DNA: TGTGCCAGCAGTTTACCCTTCTACGAGCAGTACTTC; CDR3 protein: CASSLPFYEQYF; J gene: TRBJ2-7; V gene: TRBV27; D gene: .; clone size: many
CDR3 DNA: TGTGCCAGCAGTTTAATCTCAAGCACAGATACGCAGTATTTT; CDR3 protein: CASSLISSTDTQYF; J gene: TRBJ2-3; V gene: TRBV25-1; D gene: .; clone size: .
CDR3 DNA: TGTGCCAGCAGTTATGGGCGGGGCGAGGAAAAACTGTTTTTT; CDR3 protein: CASSYGRGEEKLFF; J gene: TRBJ1-4; V gene: TRBV6-5; D gene: .; clone size: .
CDR3 DNA: TGTGCCAGCAGAGAGCAGACAGGGGGTGGCTACGAGCAGTACTTC; CDR3 protein: CASREQTGGGYEQYF; J gene: TRBJ2-7; V gene: TRBV5-6; D gene: TRBD1; clone size: many
CDR3 DNA: TGTGCCAGCAGTACACTAGCGGGACGCCCCGAGCAGTACTTC; CDR3 protein: CASSTLAGRPEQYF; J gene: TRBJ2-7; V gene: TRBV7-2; D gene: TRBD2; clone size: once
CDR3 DNA: TGCGCCAGCAGCTTGGCCAGGGGAAGTACCTACAATGAGCAGTTCTTC; CDR3 protein: CASSLARGSTYNEQFF; J gene: TRBJ2-1; V gene: TRBV5-1; D gene: .; clone size: .
CDR3 DNA: TGCAGTGCCTCCGGGGACAGGGAGACTGAAGCTTTCTTT; CDR3 protein: CSASGDRETEAFF; J gene: TRBJ1-1; V gene: TRBV20-1; D gene: TRBD1; clone size: .
CDR3 DNA: TGTGCCAGCAGTGACCAGGTACACCAAGAGACCCAGTACTTC; CDR3 protein: CASSDQVHQETQYF; J gene: TRBJ2-5; V gene: TRBV2; D gene: .; clone size: few
CDR3 DNA: TGTGCCAGCAGTTACTTTTCGGGTACTGAAGCTTTCTTT; CDR3 protein: CASSYFSGTEAFF; J gene: TRBJ1-1; V gene: TRBV6-2/TRBV6-3; D gene: .; clone size: .
CDR3 DNA: TGTGCCAGTAGTGGGCAGGTAAACTCCTACGAGCAGTACTTC; CDR3 protein: CASSGQVNSYEQYF; J gene: TRBJ2-7; V gene: TRBV19; D gene: .; clone size: .
CDR3 DNA: TGTGCCAGCAGTTTAGGGAGGGGACTAGCGGCTTCCTACGAGCAGTACTTC; CDR3 protein: CASSLGRGLAASYEQYF; J gene: TRBJ2-7; V gene: TRBV28; D gene: TRBD2; clone size: few
CDR3 DNA: TGCAGTGCTAGAGACAGTGACACAAGGAATCAGCCCCAGCATTTT; CDR3 protein: CSARDSDTRNQPQHF; J gene: TRBJ1-5; V gene: TRBV20-1; D gene: .; clone size: .
CDR3 DNA: TGTGCCAGCAGTTACTCACCCGGGGGCTACGAGCAGTACTTC; CDR3 protein: CASSYSPGGYEQYF; J gene: TRBJ2-7; V gene: TRBV6-2/TRBV6-3; D gene: .; clone size: .
CDR3 DNA: TGTGCCAGCAGCTTAGTGGTGGAGAAAGGCTACACCTTC; CDR3 protein: CASSLVVEKGYTF; J gene: TRBJ1-2; V gene: TRBV7-9; D gene: .; clone size: .
CDR3 DNA: TGTGCCAGCAGCCTCCGGAACAGGGGGCAAGAGACCCAGTACTTC; CDR3 protein: CASSLRNRGQETQYF; J gene: TRBJ2-5; V gene: TRBV11-2; D gene: TRBD1; clone size: .
CDR3 DNA: TGTGCCAGTAGTATAGGGCAGCCCTACGAGCAGTACTTC; CDR3 protein: CASSIGQPYEQYF; J gene: TRBJ2-7; V gene: TRBV19; D gene: .; clone size: .
CDR3 DNA: TGTGCCAGCAGCACGGACACTAACACTGAAGCTTTCTTT; CDR3 protein: CASSTDTNTEAFF; J gene: TRBJ1-1; V gene: TRBV7-9; D gene: .; clone size: .
CDR3 DNA: TGTGCCAGCAGCTGGGGACTAGCGGAGATTAGCTCCTACAATGAGCAGTTCTTC; CDR3 protein: CASSWGLAEISSYNEQFF; J gene: TRBJ2-1; V gene: TRBV11-2; D gene: TRBD2; clone size: many
CDR3 DNA: TGTGCCAGCTCTTTCTTTAGCGGGAATCAGTACGAGCAGTACTTC; CDR3 protein: CASSFFSGNQYEQYF; J gene: TRBJ2-7; V gene: TRBV7-9; D gene: TRBD2; clone size: many
CDR3 DNA: TGTGCCAGCAGCACCTCAGACGGACGTAATTCACCCCTCCACTTT; CDR3 protein: CASSTSDGRNSPLHF; J gene: TRBJ1-6; V gene: TRBV11-2; D gene: .; clone size: .
CDR3 DNA: TGCAGTGCTCCCTATAGCGGGAGGGCCCCCAATGAGCAGTTCTTC; CDR3 protein: CSAPYSGRAPNEQFF; J gene: TRBJ2-1; V gene: TRBV20-1; D gene: TRBD2; clone size: many